Each of the 17 T cell receptor beta chains below was sequenced from the same sample in a study of T cell changes during pregnancy in multiple sclerosis. Produced via immunoSEQ multiplex PCR; TCRdb's table is partial and in-frame only. Here the sample spans under 40,000 clones, just over 90% being singletons. The sequencing here drew on CD4+ T cells from peripheral blood mononuclear cells, taken in the third trimester of pregnancy. The receptors come from a female donor in good health, enrolled as a control in a pregnancy study.

This clone appeared a single time. The chain is built from TRBV5-6 and TRBJ2-5, with 7 nucleotides matching TRBD2. The CDR3 contains 15 residues. V lost 1 base and J lost 4; bases outside the gene matches: 7. Germline lookup yields CDR1 SGHDT and CDR2 YYEEEE. Written as DNA, the CDR3 is TGTGCCAGCAGCTTGTGGGCGGGAGTTAGAGAGACCCAGTACTTC. Its protein is CASSLWAGVRETQYF.

V usage is TRBV7-9 and J usage is TRBJ1-2; D gene ambiguous. Deletions cut 4 bases from V and 9 bases from J, with 18 bases between. CDR3 size: 14 residues. Germline V gives CDR1 SEHNR, CDR2 FQNEAQ (reference sequence). The CDR3 loop is CASSYWAGALSYTF. DNA for the CDR3: TGTGCCAGCAGCTATTGGGCCGGCGCTCTTAGCTACACCTTC.

This clone was picked up a small number of times. This chain connects TRBV6-1 to TRBJ2-7; 11 nucleotides agree with TRBD2. Germline CDR1 reads MNHNS; CDR2 reads SASEGT. V dropped 7 bases and J dropped 3; count of bases not matched to a gene: 5. CDR3 length equals 14 residues. The CDR3 here is CASTAGTSGYEQYF. In DNA, the CDR3 is TGTGCCAGCACCGCCGGGACTAGCGGCTACGAGCAGTACTTC.

This chain joins TRBV29-1 and TRBJ2-1, with TRBD2 identical over 10 bases. CDR1 is SQVTM and CDR2 is ANQGSEA in the germline V gene. The CDR3 covers 13 residues. V lost 4 bases and J lost 7; bases outside the gene matches: 4. The CDR3 spells CSVGTSGWNEQFF. As DNA, the CDR3 is TGCAGCGTTGGGACTAGCGGCTGGAATGAGCAGTTCTTC.

The V call is TRBV28, the J call TRBJ2-2, with 11 bases aligning to TRBD2. After removal of 9 bases from V and 5 bases from J, the junction contained 8 bases not matched to a gene. Germline V CDR1 and CDR2: MDHEN, SYDVKM. This CDR3 region has 15 residues. CDR3 sequence reads: CASLAGGWETGELFF. CDR3 sequence (DNA): TGTGCCAGTCTAGCGGGGGGTTGGGAAACCGGGGAGCTGTTTTTT.

The chain carries TRBV6-4 and TRBJ1-5; D unresolved. The CDR3 runs 13 residues. Trimming removed 0 bases from V and 9 bases from J, with 9 bases in between. Germline assignment: CDR1 MRHNA and CDR2 SNTAGT. The CDR3 region has the DNA TGTGCCAGCAGTGACTCGCGGGGTGGGCCCCAGCATTTT. It is translated as CASSDSRGGPQHF.

The V gene is TRBV6-5, the J gene TRBJ2-3; no reliable D call. The CDR3 covers 15 residues. V lost 5 bases and J lost 4, with 16 bases in between. Germline assignment: CDR1 MNHEY and CDR2 SVGAGI. The CDR3 coding sequence is TGTGCCAGCAGTACCCCTTCGGCGGCTTCAGATACGCAGTATTTT. Translating gives CASSTPSAASDTQYF.

This clone was observed a single time. The chain uses TRBV15 and TRBJ2-5; 7 positions agree with TRBD2. The ends lost 0 bases at V and 1 base at J; junction bases unmatched: 5. Germline V gives CDR1 LNHNV, CDR2 YYDKDF (reference sequence). The CDR3 totals 16 residues. The CDR3 coding sequence is TGTGCCACCAGCAGAGATCGGGGAGGGGCCCAAGAGACCCAGTACTTC. The encoded protein is CATSRDRGGAQETQYF.

The chain uses TRBV19 and TRBJ1-1; tentative D call: TRBD1 (5 bases). Germline lookup yields CDR1 LNHDA and CDR2 SQIVND (reference sequence). V lost 5 bases and J 0 bases, leaving 13 bases between the germline ends. This CDR3 region has 15 residues. The CDR3 DNA follows: TGTGCCAGTAGTTATGACGGGGGGATGAACACTGAAGCTTTCTTT. Protein product: CASSYDGGMNTEAFF.

The V call is TRBV19, the J call TRBJ1-2; 7 nucleotides agree with TRBD1. Germline CDR1 is LNHDA and CDR2 is SQIVND (reference sequence). This CDR3 is built from 13 residues. Germline trimming cut 7 bases from V and 8 bases from J; bases unmatched to any gene: 10. The CDR3 DNA is TGTGCCAGTAACAACAGGGGATCGGGCGGCTACACCTTC. Translation gives CASNNRGSGGYTF.

The rearrangement uses TRBV6-5 and TRBJ1-2; D is uncertain. The V end lost 7 bases, the J end lost 8 bases, and 23 bases lay between the germline ends. This CDR3 contains 15 residues. Germline CDR1 is MNHEY and CDR2 is SVGAGI. The CDR3 DNA follows: TGTGCCAGCAAACCTCCGCGAACGGACTGGAAGGGCTACACCTTC. Protein sequence: CASKPPRTDWKGYTF.

The chain uses TRBV5-1 and TRBJ2-3; 10 nucleotides line up with TRBD2. The CDR3 extends over 14 amino acids. After removal of 4 bases from V and 7 bases from J, the junction contained 6 bases not matched to a gene. Germline CDR1 SGHRS, CDR2 YFSETQ. The CDR3 spells CASSPSGGGNTQYF. For the CDR3, the DNA is TGCGCCAGCAGCCCAAGCGGGGGGGGGAATACGCAGTATTTT.

The chain links TRBV5-4 to TRBJ1-1; D is undetermined. The CDR3 has 13 amino acids. The V gene lost 3 bases and the J gene lost 2 bases, with 8 bases spanning the gap. CDR1 and CDR2 from the germline V gene are SGHNT and YYREEE (reference sequence). The CDR3: CASSSAANTEAFF. The CDR3 nucleotides read TGTGCCAGCAGCTCGGCGGCCAACACTGAAGCTTTCTTT.

This chain connects TRBV12-2 to TRBJ1-2; TRBD1, the table's D call, lacks a check against the DNA. TRBV12-2 counts as a pseudogene. This CDR3 is 17 amino acids long. CDR3 sequence reads: CASRLSPEGVGHYGYTF. The CDR3 coding sequence is TGTGCAAGTCGCTTATCCCCTGAGGGGGTCGGCCACTATGGCTACACCTTC.

The V and J genes are TRBV25-1 and TRBJ2-3; 11 positions match TRBD1. CDR1 and CDR2 from the germline V gene are MGHDK and SYGVNS. The CDR3 sequence is 18 residues long. The ends lost 2 bases at V and 4 bases at J; junction bases unmatched: 11. For the CDR3, the DNA is TGTGCCAGCAGTGAAGACTTCTGGGACAGGGGGTTTTCAGATACGCAGTATTTT. Protein: CASSEDFWDRGFSDTQYF.

This chain connects TRBV9 to TRBJ1-4; D may be TRBD1 (5 bases). Germline CDR1 SGDLS, CDR2 YYNGEE. The CDR3 is made up of 17 amino acids. Trimming pared 4 bases from V and 4 bases from J, leaving 20 bases between. The CDR3 loop reads CASSPSGRDYGNEKLFF. As DNA, the CDR3 is TGTGCCAGCAGCCCGTCGGGCAGGGATTATGGTAATGAAAAACTGTTTTTT.

For the CDR3, the DNA is TGTGCCTGGTCGGGACAGGGGAATAATGAAAAACTGTTTTTT. Translated, it gives CAWSGQGNNEKLFF. This chain uses TRBV30 with TRBJ1-4, with 10 nucleotides matching TRBD1. CDR3 length: 14 amino acids. Per germline, CDR1 GTSNPN and CDR2 SVGIG (reference sequence). J lost 4 bases, V lost 5 bases, and 4 bases had no gene match.